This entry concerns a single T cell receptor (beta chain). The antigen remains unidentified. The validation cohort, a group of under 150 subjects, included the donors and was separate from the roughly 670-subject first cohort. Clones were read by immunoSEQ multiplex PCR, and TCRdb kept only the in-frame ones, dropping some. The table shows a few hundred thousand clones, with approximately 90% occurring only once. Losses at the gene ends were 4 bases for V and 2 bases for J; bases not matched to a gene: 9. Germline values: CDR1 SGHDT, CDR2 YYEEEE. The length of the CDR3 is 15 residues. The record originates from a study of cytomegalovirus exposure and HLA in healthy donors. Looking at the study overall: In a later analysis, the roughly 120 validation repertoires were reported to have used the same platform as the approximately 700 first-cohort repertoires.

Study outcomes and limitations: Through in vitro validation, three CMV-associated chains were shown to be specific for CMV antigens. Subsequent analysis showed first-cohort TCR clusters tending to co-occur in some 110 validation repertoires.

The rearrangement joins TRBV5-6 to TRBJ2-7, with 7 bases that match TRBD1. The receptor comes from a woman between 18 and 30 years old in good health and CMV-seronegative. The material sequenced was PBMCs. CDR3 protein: CASSRDSAGTYEQYF. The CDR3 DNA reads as TGTGCCAGCAGCCGGGACAGCGCCGGAACCTACGAGCAGTACTTC.